The T cell receptor beta chain under discussion was sequenced for a study of OX40 agonist ivuxolimab in advanced cancers. Background on the study: Partial responses were achieved by three patients, one with hepatocellular carcinoma and two with cutaneous melanoma.

CDR3 length: 15 amino acids. The ends lost 3 bases at V and 5 bases at J; junction bases unmatched: 8. Germline CDR1 reads SNHLY; CDR2 reads FYNNEI. The table lists this clone with a count of one. What it recognizes is unknown. TCRdb's table, derived via immunoSEQ multiplex PCR, lists solely in-frame clones and lacks some. In the table there are over 70,000 clones, about 88% of which are singletons. Points from the study as a whole: At 0.1 to 3.0 mg/kg, CD4+ and CD8+ blood T cells expanded clonally by week 6. Undetermined was the antigen specificity of the expanded peripheral T cells.

The TCR was taken from an adult with an advanced solid tumor such as melanoma, head and neck, liver or kidney cancer. V gene TRBV2 combines with J gene TRBJ2-5, with 8 bases fitting TRBD2. Specimen: CD4+ or CD8+ T cells sorted from blood, collected in a trial of the OX40 agonist ivuxolimab. The CDR3 here is CASSDVAGGEETQYF. For the CDR3, the DNA is TGTGCCAGCAGTGATGTGGCGGGAGGTGAGGAGACCCAGTACTTC.